This passage covers 9 T cell receptor beta chains from one sample sequenced in a study of preoperative IRX-2 immunotherapy in early breast cancer. TCRdb keeps only in-frame clones here, not all; method: immunoSEQ multiplex PCR. Here the sample spans about 26,000 clones, nearly 90% being singletons. Treatment here: preoperative locoregional IRX-2 cytokine immunotherapy. The material was obtained from a patient treated with IRX-2 immunotherapy. The receptors here all came from a human donor with breast cancer.

This chain joins TRBV6-1 and TRBJ1-4; D is uncertain. The V and J ends lost 3 bases and 0 bases respectively, with 5 bases between them. CDR3 length equals 14 residues. Germline V CDR1 and CDR2: MNHNS, SASEGT. The CDR3 nucleotides are TGTGCCAGCAGTGATTCTGCAACTAATGAAAAACTGTTTTTT. This codes for CASSDSATNEKLFF.

The rearrangement joins TRBV28 to TRBJ2-5; 8 positions match TRBD2. The CDR3 runs to 15 residues. J gave up 5 bases and V 3 bases, and 8 bases lay outside the gene matches. Germline V gene lookup returns CDR1 MDHEN and CDR2 SYDVKM. The CDR3 spells CASSLSGRGGETQYF. The CDR3 nucleotides read TGTGCCAGCAGTTTGAGCGGGAGAGGCGGTGAGACCCAGTACTTC.

The chain links TRBV4-1 to TRBJ2-5; TRBD2 agrees at 12 bases. The CDR3 contains 19 residues. J lost 5 bases, V lost 1 base, and 14 bases had no gene match. CDR1 and CDR2 (germline): MGHRA, YSYEKL. CDR3 DNA: TGCGCCAGCAGCCAAGGCGGACTAGCGGGACTCACACCCGTGGAGACCCAGTACTTC. It translates to CASSQGGLAGLTPVETQYF.

V is TRBV29-1 and J is TRBJ2-1; 7 nucleotides line up with TRBD2. V was pared by 1 base and J by 4 bases, with 16 bases of the junction left unmatched. Germline CDR1 reads SQVTM; CDR2 reads ANQGSEA. This CDR3 region has 18 residues. The CDR3 sequence is CSVEALEAGEGLYNEQFF. The CDR3 DNA reads TGCAGCGTTGAAGCTTTAGAGGCGGGGGAGGGCCTTTACAATGAGCAGTTCTTC.

This sequence joins TRBV5-1 and TRBJ2-4; 10 bases are a match to TRBD1. Germline-derived CDR1 and CDR2 are SGHRS and YFSETQ. The CDR3 is made up of 15 amino acids. V dropped 3 bases and J dropped 6; count of bases not matched to a gene: 6. For the CDR3, the DNA is TGCGCCAGCAGCTACCCCGGGACAGGGGTAAACATTCAGTACTTC. Protein sequence: CASSYPGTGVNIQYF.

The genes are TRBV19 and TRBJ2-1, with TRBD2 identical over 8 bases. Germline trimming cut 9 bases from V and 6 bases from J; bases unmatched to any gene: 13. Germline V lookup: CDR1 LNHDA, CDR2 SQIVND (reference sequence). The CDR3 spans 15 residues. The CDR3 bases are TGTGCCAGCGGCTTAAGGGCGGGAGGTGGCAATGAGCAGTTCTTC. Translating it yields CASGLRAGGGNEQFF.

This clone was seen a single time. The chain carries TRBV6-6 and TRBJ2-7; D is undetermined. Germline V gene sequence: CDR1 MNHNY, CDR2 SVGAGI (reference sequence). The germline V and J ends were trimmed by 0 bases and 6 bases, with 12 bases remaining between them. This CDR3 contains 14 residues. CDR3 region: CASSYSSTSGEQYF. CDR3 in DNA: TGTGCCAGCAGTTACTCGTCCACCTCGGGCGAGCAGTACTTC.

CDR3 sequence reads: CASSLDNGGNTDTQYF. CDR3 nucleotides: TGTGCCAGCAGCTTGGATAACGGGGGGAACACAGATACGCAGTATTTT. The chain combines TRBV5-6 with TRBJ2-3; 7 nucleotides match TRBD2. The CDR3 spans 16 residues. From germline, CDR1 is SGHDT and CDR2 YYEEEE. With 0 bases clipped from V and 2 bases from J, the junction kept 6 bases outside the gene matches.

V usage is TRBV6-5 and J usage is TRBJ1-1; TRBD1 aligns across 9 bases. The CDR3 has 16 residues. Germline values: CDR1 MNHEY, CDR2 SVGAGI. J lost 0 bases, V lost 0 bases, and 2 bases had no gene match. CDR3 sequence: CASSYSRQGVNTEAFF. As DNA, the CDR3 is TGTGCCAGCAGTTACTCGCGACAGGGGGTGAACACTGAAGCTTTCTTT.